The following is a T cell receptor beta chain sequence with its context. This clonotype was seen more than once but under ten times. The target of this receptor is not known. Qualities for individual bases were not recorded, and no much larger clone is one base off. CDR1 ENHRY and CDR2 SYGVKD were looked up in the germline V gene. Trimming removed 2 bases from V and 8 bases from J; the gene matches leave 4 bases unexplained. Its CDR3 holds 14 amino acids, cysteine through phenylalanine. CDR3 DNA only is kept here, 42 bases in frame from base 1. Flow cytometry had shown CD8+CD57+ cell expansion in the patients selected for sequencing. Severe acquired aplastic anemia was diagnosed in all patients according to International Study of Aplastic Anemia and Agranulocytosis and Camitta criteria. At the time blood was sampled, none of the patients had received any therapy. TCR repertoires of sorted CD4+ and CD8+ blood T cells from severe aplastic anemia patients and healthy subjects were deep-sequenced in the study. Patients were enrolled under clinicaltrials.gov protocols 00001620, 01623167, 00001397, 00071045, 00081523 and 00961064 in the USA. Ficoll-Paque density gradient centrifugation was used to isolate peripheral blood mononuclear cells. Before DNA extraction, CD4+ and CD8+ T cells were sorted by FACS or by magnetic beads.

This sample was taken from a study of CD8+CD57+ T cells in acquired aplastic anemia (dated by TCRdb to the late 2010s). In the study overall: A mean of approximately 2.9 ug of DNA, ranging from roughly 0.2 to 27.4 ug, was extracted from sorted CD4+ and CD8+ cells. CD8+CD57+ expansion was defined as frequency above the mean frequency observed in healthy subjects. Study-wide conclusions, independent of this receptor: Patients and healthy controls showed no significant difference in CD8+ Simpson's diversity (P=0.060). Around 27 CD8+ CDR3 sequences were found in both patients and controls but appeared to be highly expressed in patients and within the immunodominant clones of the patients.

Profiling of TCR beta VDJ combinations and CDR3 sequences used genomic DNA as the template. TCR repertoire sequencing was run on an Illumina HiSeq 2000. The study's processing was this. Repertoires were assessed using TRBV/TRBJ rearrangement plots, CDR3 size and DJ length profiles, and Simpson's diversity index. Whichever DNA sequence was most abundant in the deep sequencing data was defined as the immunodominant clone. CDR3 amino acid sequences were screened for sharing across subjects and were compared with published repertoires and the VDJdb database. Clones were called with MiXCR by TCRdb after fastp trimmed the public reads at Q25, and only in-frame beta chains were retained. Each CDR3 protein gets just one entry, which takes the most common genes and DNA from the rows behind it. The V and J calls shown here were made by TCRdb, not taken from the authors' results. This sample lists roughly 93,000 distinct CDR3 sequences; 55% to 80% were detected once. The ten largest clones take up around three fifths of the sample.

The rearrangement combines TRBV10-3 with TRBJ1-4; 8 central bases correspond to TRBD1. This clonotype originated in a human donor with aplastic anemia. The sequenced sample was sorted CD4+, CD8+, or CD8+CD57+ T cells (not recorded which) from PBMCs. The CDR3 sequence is CAISELAGGEKLFF. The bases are TGTGCCATCAGTGAGCTCGCAGGGGGCGAAAAACTGTTTTTT.